These 23 T cell receptor beta chains share one sample of origin, sequenced in a study of cytomegalovirus exposure and HLA in healthy donors. Primers for the PCR totalled 60 Vbeta and 13 Jbeta. Data came from immunoSEQ multiplex PCR; TCRdb stores just in-frame clones and leaves some out. The table records hundreds of thousands of clones, roughly two thirds of them present only once. What was sequenced was PBMCs. The receptors shown here come from a female donor in good health and CMV-seronegative.

On this clone itself: Germline is not matched at one junction end, which may reflect a read error. The V gene is TRBV7-9, the J gene TRBJ1-3, with D possibly being TRBD1 (6 bases). This CDR3 contains 15 residues. The germline V gene encodes CDR1 SEHNR and CDR2 FQNEAQ (reference sequence). CDR3 nucleotides: TGTTCCAGCAGCCCGTCGGGGGGGGCAGGAAACACCATATATTTT. Translated: CSSSPSGGAGNTIYF.

This rearrangement joins TRBV6-1 to TRBJ2-1; 15 bases map to TRBD2. Germline assignment: CDR1 MNHNS and CDR2 SASEGT. The length of the CDR3 is 17 residues. With 3 bases clipped from V and 11 bases from J, the junction kept 11 bases outside the gene matches. The CDR3 nucleotides are TGTGCCAGCAGTGACGTGAGGACTAGCGGGAGGGCCGATAAGCAGTTCTTC. Translated: CASSDVRTSGRADKQFF.

Points on this clone: The same CDR3 is also encoded by other DNA sequences in this sample. The genes are TRBV27 and TRBJ2-3; tentative D call: TRBD2 (6 bases). Germline V lookup: CDR1 MNHEY, CDR2 SMNVEV (reference sequence). This CDR3 has 14 amino acids. With 2 bases removed from V and 5 bases from J, the gap between germline ends came to 11 bases. The CDR3 spells CASSLRLGGDTQYF. DNA of the CDR3: TGTGCCAGCAGTTTACGGCTGGGAGGAGATACGCAGTATTTT.

This chain links TRBV7-6 with TRBJ2-2; 7 bases agree with TRBD1. CDR1 and CDR2 (germline): SGHVS, FNYEAQ. This CDR3 is 15 amino acids long. The V gene end was trimmed by 1 base and the J gene end by 6 bases; junction bases not matched to a gene: 5. Here the CDR3 reads CASSLGPTGSGELFF. In DNA form, the CDR3 reads TGTGCCAGCAGCTTAGGCCCGACAGGGTCCGGGGAGCTGTTTTTT.

The chain carries TRBV7-2 and TRBJ2-7; 7 nucleotides align to TRBD2. The germline CDR1 and CDR2 sequences are SGHTA and FQGNSA. V shed 4 bases and J 4 bases; nucleotides not matched to a gene: 4. There are 13 residues in the CDR3. The CDR3 DNA follows: TGTGCCAGCAGCTGGGGGGGTAAATACGAGCAGTACTTC. Translated: CASSWGGKYEQYF.

J is TRBJ2-3 and V is TRBV5-1; 9 positions agree with TRBD2. Germline V gene data show CDR1 as SGHRS and CDR2 as YFSETQ. The CDR3 is 16 residues long. The V and J ends lost 2 bases and 2 bases, in that order; junction bases with no gene match: 6. DNA of the CDR3: TGCGCCAGCAGCTTTTCGCTAGCGGGGATCACAGATACGCAGTATTTT. This sequence encodes CASSFSLAGITDTQYF.

V usage is TRBV15 and J usage is TRBJ1-4, with 7 nucleotides matching TRBD1. CDR3 length: 16 residues. Germline loops: CDR1 LNHNV, CDR2 YYDKDF (reference sequence). The J segment lost 5 bases and the V segment lost 5 bases, leaving 11 bases of the junction unmatched. CDR3 region: CATSGSFGTVNEKLFF. CDR3 DNA sequence: TGTGCCACCAGCGGATCGTTCGGGACAGTGAATGAAAAACTGTTTTTT.

The count of this clone is one. V gene TRBV4-1 combines with J gene TRBJ2-1; the match to TRBD1 covers 8 bases. V gave up 3 bases and J gave up 4 bases; unmatched junction bases: 5. The CDR3 runs to 15 residues. Germline CDR1 is MGHRA and CDR2 is YSYEKL. CDR3 loop: CASSHGQGRYNEQFF. The CDR3 DNA follows: TGCGCCAGCAGCCACGGACAGGGTCGGTACAATGAGCAGTTCTTC.

This clone was observed a handful of times. The gene calls are TRBV6-1 and TRBJ2-1, with 7 bases that match TRBD1. J lost 0 bases, V lost 4 bases, and 3 bases had no gene match. Per the germline V gene, CDR1 is MNHNS and CDR2 is SASEGT. The CDR3 consists of 15 residues. In nucleotides, the CDR3 is TGTGCCAGCAGTGTTAGGGACAGCTCCTACAATGAGCAGTTCTTC. This codes for CASSVRDSSYNEQFF.

This chain joins TRBV25-1 and TRBJ2-7; 9 bases agree with TRBD2. The CDR3 length is 13 residues. CDR1 MGHDK and CDR2 SYGVNS come from the germline V gene. Trimming cost V 6 bases and J 6 bases; bases outside gene matches: 6. CDR3: CASSEREDGEQYF. The CDR3 nucleotides read TGTGCCAGCAGCGAGCGGGAGGATGGCGAGCAGTACTTC.

The V and J genes are TRBV19 and TRBJ2-7, with 10 bases matching TRBD1. With V trimmed by 8 bases and J by 5 bases, 18 bases remained unmatched. Germline values: CDR1 LNHDA, CDR2 SQIVND (reference sequence). The CDR3 spans 17 residues. The CDR3 nucleotides are TGTGCCAGTTCATGGAGCTTAATCGGGACAGGGGTCCACGAGCAGTACTTC. Amino acid sequence: CASSWSLIGTGVHEQYF.

This clone was seen just once. The gene calls are TRBV7-8 and TRBJ2-7; TRBD1 might be the D (6 bases). There are 13 residues in the CDR3. V was cut by 5 bases and J by 2 bases, with 10 bases left in between. The V gene's germline CDR1 is SGHVS and CDR2 FQNEAQ. The CDR3, as DNA: TGTGCCAGCAGCAGGGACATGCCCTACGAGCAGTACTTC. Encoded protein: CASSRDMPYEQYF.

The V and J genes are TRBV30 and TRBJ2-7, with 9 bases aligning to TRBD1. The V segment lost 3 bases and the J segment 5 bases; nucleotides outside the gene matches: 8. CDR1 and CDR2 (germline): GTSNPN, SVGIG (reference sequence). This CDR3 is 14 amino acids long. As DNA, the CDR3 is TGTGCCTGGAGGAAAACAGGGGGCGACGACGAGCAGTACTTC. It specifies CAWRKTGGDDEQYF.

The table lists this clone with a count of one. The chain combines TRBV14 with TRBJ1-1; 8 nucleotides line up with TRBD1. The CDR3 runs to 14 residues. V dropped 5 bases and J dropped 1; count of bases not matched to a gene: 3. Germline V gene sequence: CDR1 SGHDN, CDR2 FVKESK. The CDR3 region has the DNA TGTGCCAGCAGCTTCGACAGGGGGAACACTGAAGCTTTCTTT. Amino acids: CASSFDRGNTEAFF. Complete variable domain (other parts from reference TRBV14 and TRBJ1-1): EAGVTQFPSHSVIEKGQTVTLRCDPISGHDNLYWYRRVMGKEIKFLLHFVKESKQDESGMPNNRFLAERTGGTYSTLKVQPAELEDSGVYFCASSFDRGNTEAFFGQGTRLTVV.

V is TRBV2 and J is TRBJ2-7, with a tentative D call TRBD2 (7 bases). V lost 3 bases to trimming and J lost 2 bases, with 14 bases between them. The CDR3 contains 15 residues. Germline lookup yields CDR1 SNHLY and CDR2 FYNNEI. CDR3 coding DNA: TGTGCCAGCAGTGAGACGAGGGGGGGCACCTACGAGCAGTACTTC. Translated: CASSETRGGTYEQYF.

This chain links TRBV7-2 with TRBJ2-1, with D possibly being TRBD1 (5 bases). CDR3 size: 16 residues. From germline, CDR1 is SGHTA and CDR2 FQGNSA. Trimming removed 2 bases at V and 5 bases at J, with 16 bases between. The DNA for the CDR3 is TGTGCCAGCAGCTTAATAGCAGGGCCTCCCCACAATGAGCAGTTCTTC. Translating gives CASSLIAGPPHNEQFF.

This clone was detected only a few times. The chain couples TRBV6-4 to TRBJ2-3; 8 nucleotides line up with TRBD2. Germline V gene data show CDR1 as MRHNA and CDR2 as SNTAGT. This CDR3 is 16 amino acids long. Losses at the gene ends were 0 bases for V and 0 bases for J; bases not matched to a gene: 2. CDR3 region: CASSDSPSGSTDTQYF. The CDR3 coding sequence is TGTGCCAGCAGTGACTCCCCTAGCGGGAGCACAGATACGCAGTATTTT.

This clone was recorded a few times. V gene TRBV5-6 combines with J gene TRBJ1-2; D call uncertain. The length of the CDR3 is 13 residues. CDR1 and CDR2 from the germline V gene are SGHDT and YYEEEE. The ends were cut back, 0 bases at V and 5 bases at J, with 8 bases in the middle. This chain's CDR3 is CASSLDSRYGYTF. The CDR3 DNA follows: TGTGCCAGCAGCTTGGACAGTCGATATGGCTACACCTTC.

This sequence joins TRBV19 and TRBJ1-1; D is ambiguous. Trimming took off 1 base at V and 4 bases at J, with 7 bases between the two ends. The germline V gene has CDR1 LNHDA and CDR2 SQIVND (reference sequence). There are 13 residues in the CDR3. The CDR3 loop is CASSIGLGTEAFF. The CDR3 region has the DNA TGTGCCAGTAGTATAGGTCTAGGCACTGAAGCTTTCTTT.

The rearrangement uses TRBV6-1 and TRBJ2-5, with 14 bases identical to TRBD2. CDR3 length: 15 amino acids. The V gene end was trimmed by 6 bases and the J gene end by 4 bases; junction bases not matched to a gene: 4. Germline values: CDR1 MNHNS, CDR2 SASEGT. CDR3 in DNA: TGTGCCAGCAGGGCAGGACTAGCGGGAGGAGAGACCCAGTACTTC. Translating gives CASRAGLAGGETQYF.

This chain uses TRBV6-1 with TRBJ2-7; no clear D gene. The CDR3 is 14 amino acids. From germline, CDR1 is MNHNS and CDR2 SASEGT. The germline V and J ends were trimmed by 1 base and 2 bases, with 9 bases remaining between them. CDR3 DNA: TGTGCCAGCAGTGAAGTCAGCGCTCCCTACGAGCAGTACTTC. Translating it yields CASSEVSAPYEQYF.

The J gene is TRBJ1-2, the V gene TRBV25-1, with D uncertain. The ends were cut back, 2 bases at V and 8 bases at J, with 9 bases in the middle. CDR1 is MGHDK and CDR2 is SYGVNS in the germline V gene. The CDR3 has 12 amino acids. The CDR3 protein is CASSEVSRGYTF. In DNA form, the CDR3 reads TGTGCCAGCAGTGAAGTTTCGAGGGGCTACACCTTC.

The chain employs TRBV7-9 and TRBJ2-7; D possibly corresponds to TRBD2 (5 bases). The ends were cut back, 5 bases at V and 2 bases at J, with 16 bases in the middle. This CDR3 has 15 amino acids. Germline CDR1 reads SEHNR; CDR2 reads FQNEAQ (reference sequence). CDR3: CASSHLREVPYEQYF. In nucleotides, the CDR3 is TGTGCCAGCAGCCACTTGAGGGAAGTACCCTACGAGCAGTACTTC.